This T cell receptor beta chain was found in a study of CD8+ T cells in alopecia areata (dated by TCRdb to the late 2010s). Looking at the study overall: To study T cell clonal expansion in alopecia areata, the researchers applied high-throughput TCRbeta sequencing to both the C3H/HeJ mouse model and human patients. TCRbeta CDR3 regions were amplified by immunoSEQ multiplex PCR using 35 Vbeta forward and 13 Jbeta reverse primers. RNA was extracted with the PAXgene miRNA kit for fixed scalp, the miRNeasy kit for PBMCs, and the RNeasy kit for mouse skin. Clonality in the scalp was compared among normal scalp (n=4), patchy alopecia areata scalp (n=8), and alopecia totalis/universalis scalp (n=8). Scalp tissue and sorted CD4+ and CD8+ peripheral blood T cells from patchy and totalis/universalis alopecia areata patients and from healthy controls were covered by human TCRbeta sequencing. General study outcomes and caveats: Shared TCR sequences between patients were less evident than in mice, which may be partly attributable to HLA diversity in the patient population. Lesional scalp, especially in alopecia totalis/universalis, showed higher clonality and more expanded CD8+ clones than normal scalp, suggesting antigenic drive. Unlike mouse skin, where gammadelta T cells dominate, normal human skin contains resident alphabeta T cells that get sequenced too, which complicates analysis of the scalp TCR repertoire.

PBMCs were isolated by density centrifugation and stained for CD3, CD4 and CD8, after which CD4+ and CD8+ T cells were sorted on a FACSAria. Unaffected controls provided scalp biopsies and blood samples. From a lookup of the germline V gene, CDR1 and CDR2 are SQVTM and ANQGSEA. The V and J ends are trimmed by 0 bases and 10 bases, leaving 16 bases between them. From the cysteine through the phenylalanine, the CDR3 covers 14 amino acids. The retained sequence is limited to the CDR3, 42 bases, with the frame set at the first base. The library was generated by the immunoSEQ multiplex PCR assay. RNA was extracted from all samples and reverse transcribed into cDNA as template for TCR sequencing. First-strand cDNA was synthesized with SuperScript III using a 2:1 mix of oligo-dT and random hexamers. Amplification bias was assessed with a synthetic immune receptor repertoire, and residual bias was removed computationally. The paper's data handling went like this. After raw reads were preprocessed to remove errors, the CDR3 was defined following IMGT conventions as running from the conserved cysteine to phenylalanine. Clonality was calculated as 1 minus Shannon entropy normalized by log2 of the number of productive unique TCRs. Whether scalp clones were CD4 or CD8 was inferred by matching scalp TCRbeta sequences against CD4 and CD8 repertoires sorted from blood. The source is immuneACCESS, and TCRdb retained only in-frame sequences with V and J called. Part of the clones is not carried over; for the studies checked, unresolved V genes explain less than half of this, and the remainder is unexplained. V, J and clone size reflect that table, while D and trimming were determined from the DNA. For this sample there are over 150,000 clones; approximately 60% appear just once. Of the sample, approximately 4.9% falls within the top ten clones.

Of note for this clone: What antigen it recognizes has not been identified. Base qualities are not recorded, but no much larger clone differs from it by a single base.

Sequences were obtained from CD8+ T cells sorted from blood. The chain links TRBV29-1 with TRBJ2-1; the D region is possibly TRBD1 or TRBD2, each matching across 5 bases. This receptor was taken from a human donor in good health. At the DNA level, the sequence is TGCAGCGTTGAAGATTCTTGGGGGTCCAGAGAGCAGTTCTTC. Protein translation: CSVEDSWGSREQFF.